This TCR beta chain was sequenced during a study of CD8 T cells in ankylosing spondylitis. TCRdb recomputed calls from the 5' RACE reads with MiXCR, one row per CDR3 protein. The table shows 380,000 or so distinct CDR3 sequences, with roughly 22% occurring only once. Germline V gives CDR1 SGHDT, CDR2 YYEEEE. Trimming shortened V by 0 bases and J by 4 bases, and 16 bases separated the two germline ends. The CDR3 length is 16 residues. In its sample, this clonotype was seen a few times. The specimen sequenced was blood, either unsorted or a sorted T cell fraction (not recorded which). The TCR comes from a male donor with ankylosing spondylitis or in good health (not recorded which). This sequence joins TRBV5-6 and TRBJ1-1; weak D call: TRBD1 (5 bases). CDR3 DNA: TGTGCCAGCAGCTTGGGGGTGCAGGGTAGAGGCACTGAAGCTTTCTTT. Amino acid sequence: CASSLGVQGRGTEAFF.